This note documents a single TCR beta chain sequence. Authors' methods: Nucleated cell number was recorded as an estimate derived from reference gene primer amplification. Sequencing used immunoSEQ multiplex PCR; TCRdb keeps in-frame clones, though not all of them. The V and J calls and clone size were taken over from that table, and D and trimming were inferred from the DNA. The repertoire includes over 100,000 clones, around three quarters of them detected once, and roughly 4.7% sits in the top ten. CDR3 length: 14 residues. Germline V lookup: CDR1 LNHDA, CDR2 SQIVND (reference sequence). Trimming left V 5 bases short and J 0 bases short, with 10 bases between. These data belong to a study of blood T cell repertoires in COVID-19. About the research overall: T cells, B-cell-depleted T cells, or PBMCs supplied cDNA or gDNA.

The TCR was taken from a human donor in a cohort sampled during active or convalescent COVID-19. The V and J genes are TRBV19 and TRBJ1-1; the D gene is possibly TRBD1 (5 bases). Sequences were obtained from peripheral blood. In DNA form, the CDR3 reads TGTGCCAGTAGTGCGACAGCTTTGAACACTGAAGCTTTCTTT. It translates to CASSATALNTEAFF.